This T cell receptor beta chain is from a study of identical twins. Each CDR3 protein gets one entry after TCRdb re-called the 5' RACE reads with MiXCR. The sample holds about 200,000 distinct CDR3 sequences, about 15% seen once. Trimming left V 3 bases short and J 8 bases short, with 17 bases between. The germline V gene has CDR1 SEHNR and CDR2 FQNEAQ (reference sequence). The CDR3 loop spans 15 amino acids. This sample also appeared in a second study, on T cells expressing NK-cell markers. That study reports: The study found these clonotypes also leading the CD3+CD56-NKG2C+ fraction in a few donors. Clones of NKG2C+ T cells that had expanded were of unclear HCMV specificity.

The source material was CD8+ T cells sorted from blood. The V call is TRBV7-9, the J call TRBJ2-1, with TRBD2 as a possible D gene (7 bases). The receptor was derived from a young woman in good health. As DNA, the CDR3 is TGTGCCAGCAGCTTTATCCGGGGGGCCAGCGATGAGCAGTTCTTC. Protein product: CASSFIRGASDEQFF.